Listed below are T cell receptor beta chains from one sample, sequenced in a study of T cells in Graves' hyperthyroidism and ophthalmopathy. MiXCR, run by TCRdb on the multiplex PCR reads, gives a single entry per CDR3 protein. The top ten hold roughly 10% of the sample, which has hundreds of thousands of distinct CDR3 sequences, about 14% seen once. Material for sequencing was blood. The receptor source for this set is a woman between 18 and 29 years old with Graves' hyperthyroidism. CDR3s include the opening cysteine and the closing phenylalanine or tryptophan. The D gene is left open where the match is weak. A clone size is listed for some rows: how often the clone was seen (once, few, many), or a class if it is expanded.

CDR3aa: CASSLGILGEQYF
CDR3nt: TGTGCCAGCAGCTTGGGTATATTGGGCGAGCAGTACTTC
abundance: many
j_gene: TRBJ2-7
d_gene: -
v_gene: TRBV7-3

CDR3aa: CATSDSGVSNQPQHF
CDR3nt: TGTGCCACCAGTGATTCGGGAGTTAGCAATCAGCCCCAGCATTTT
abundance: -
j_gene: TRBJ1-5
d_gene: -
v_gene: TRBV24-1

CDR3aa: CASSLSGPPGGGNEQFF
CDR3nt: TGTGCCAGCAGTCTCTCTGGACCCCCGGGAGGGGGGAATGAGCAGTTCTTC
abundance: many
j_gene: TRBJ2-1
d_gene: TRBD2
v_gene: TRBV28

CDR3aa: CASSEPRGLGDEQFF
CDR3nt: TGTGCCAGCAGTGAACCCCGGGGACTAGGCGATGAGCAGTTCTTC
abundance: many
j_gene: TRBJ2-1
d_gene: TRBD2
v_gene: TRBV6-1

CDR3aa: CASSVVGGAGVNTEAFF
CDR3nt: TGTGCCAGCAGCGTAGTGGGGGGAGCAGGGGTAAACACTGAAGCTTTCTTT
abundance: few
j_gene: TRBJ1-1
d_gene: -
v_gene: TRBV9

CDR3aa: CASSGLTRDRGAEPSGNTIYF
CDR3nt: TGTGCCAGCAGCGGGTTGACTCGGGACAGGGGCGCCGAGCCCTCTGGAAACACCATATATTTT
abundance: many
j_gene: TRBJ1-3
d_gene: TRBD1
v_gene: TRBV2

CDR3aa: CASSKGAGAQPQHF
CDR3nt: TGTGCCAGCAGTAAAGGGGCGGGGGCTCAGCCCCAGCATTTT
abundance: -
j_gene: TRBJ1-5
d_gene: -
v_gene: TRBV7-2

CDR3aa: CARPRLAGGPYEQYF
CDR3nt: TGTGCCAGACCACGACTAGCGGGAGGGCCCTACGAGCAGTACTTC
abundance: -
j_gene: TRBJ2-7
d_gene: TRBD2
v_gene: TRBV6-1

CDR3aa: CAWSFMNEQFF
CDR3nt: TGTGCCTGGAGTTTTATGAATGAGCAGTTCTTC
abundance: many
j_gene: TRBJ2-1
d_gene: -
v_gene: TRBV30

CDR3aa: CASSAIVAPEYNEQFF
CDR3nt: TGTGCCAGCAGCGCTATAGTGGCCCCGGAATACAATGAGCAGTTCTTC
abundance: many
j_gene: TRBJ2-1
d_gene: -
v_gene: TRBV7-9

CDR3aa: CASSLGLGSAAYNEQFF
CDR3nt: TGTGCCAGCAGCTTAGGACTGGGAAGCGCAGCCTACAATGAGCAGTTCTTC
abundance: many
j_gene: TRBJ2-1
d_gene: -
v_gene: TRBV11-3

CDR3aa: CASSLFELAGENGELFF
CDR3nt: TGTGCCAGCAGTTTATTTGAACTAGCGGGAGAAAACGGGGAGCTGTTTTTT
abundance: few
j_gene: TRBJ2-2
d_gene: TRBD2
v_gene: TRBV28

CDR3aa: CASSYSERENSYNEQFF
CDR3nt: TGTGCCAGCAGTTACTCAGAGCGGGAGAACTCCTACAATGAGCAGTTCTTC
abundance: many
j_gene: TRBJ2-1
d_gene: TRBD2
v_gene: TRBV6-2/TRBV6-3

CDR3aa: CAWSGLKGSWPNYGYTF
CDR3nt: TGTGCCTGGAGTGGACTTAAGGGTTCGTGGCCTAACTATGGCTACACCTTC
abundance: many
j_gene: TRBJ1-2
d_gene: -
v_gene: TRBV30

CDR3aa: CASSRTDTGELFF
CDR3nt: TGTGCCAGCAGCCGGACCGACACCGGGGAGCTGTTTTTT
abundance: -
j_gene: TRBJ2-2
d_gene: -
v_gene: TRBV5-4

CDR3aa: CASSLGLAGGGNTQYF
CDR3nt: TGTGCCAGCAGCCTCGGACTAGCGGGAGGAGGGAATACGCAGTATTTT
abundance: few
j_gene: TRBJ2-3
d_gene: TRBD2
v_gene: TRBV12-3/TRBV12-4

CDR3aa: CASSPKLTSAQELFF
CDR3nt: TGTGCCAGCAGCCCGAAGTTGACTAGCGCTCAGGAGCTGTTTTTT
abundance: -
j_gene: TRBJ2-2
d_gene: TRBD2
v_gene: TRBV11-2

CDR3aa: CASYRDSLYNEQFF
CDR3nt: TGTGCCAGCTACCGGGACAGTCTCTACAATGAGCAGTTCTTC
abundance: -
j_gene: TRBJ2-1
d_gene: TRBD1
v_gene: TRBV2

CDR3aa: CASSWGRNTEAFF
CDR3nt: TGTGCCAGCTCTTGGGGGAGGAACACTGAAGCTTTCTTT
abundance: many
j_gene: TRBJ1-1
d_gene: -
v_gene: TRBV7-2

CDR3aa: CASSPSGTPLGEQYF
CDR3nt: TGTGCCAGCAGCCCTAGCGGGACTCCACTAGGCGAGCAGTACTTC
abundance: -
j_gene: TRBJ2-7
d_gene: TRBD2
v_gene: TRBV7-9

CDR3aa: CASSLTGGGPYEQYF
CDR3nt: TGTGCCAGCAGCTTAACCGGCGGGGGGCCCTACGAGCAGTACTTC
abundance: many
j_gene: TRBJ2-7
d_gene: TRBD2
v_gene: TRBV7-2

CDR3aa: CASSQDPTGTNYGYTF
CDR3nt: TGCGCCAGCAGCCAAGACCCGACAGGGACTAACTATGGCTACACCTTC
abundance: few
j_gene: TRBJ1-2
d_gene: TRBD1
v_gene: TRBV4-1

CDR3aa: CASSPRGVGEKLFF
CDR3nt: TGTGCCAGCTCACCAAGGGGGGTCGGTGAAAAACTGTTTTTT
abundance: few
j_gene: TRBJ1-4
d_gene: -
v_gene: TRBV18

CDR3aa: CATSDPAGRDTGELFF
CDR3nt: TGTGCCACCAGTGATCCAGCGGGGCGCGACACCGGGGAGCTGTTTTTT
abundance: many
j_gene: TRBJ2-2
d_gene: TRBD2
v_gene: TRBV24-1

CDR3aa: CSATGPGQGSQPQHF
CDR3nt: TGCAGTGCGACGGGTCCGGGACAGGGGAGTCAGCCCCAGCATTTT
abundance: -
j_gene: TRBJ1-5
d_gene: TRBD1
v_gene: TRBV20-1

CDR3aa: CASSSGLALPGEQYF
CDR3nt: TGTGCCAGCAGCTCGGGACTAGCTCTCCCAGGGGAGCAGTACTTC
abundance: many
j_gene: TRBJ2-7
d_gene: TRBD2
v_gene: TRBV7-9

CDR3aa: CASNLQGVIFNEQFF
CDR3nt: TGTGCCAGCAACCTACAGGGGGTAATTTTCAATGAGCAGTTCTTC
abundance: few
j_gene: TRBJ2-1
d_gene: TRBD1
v_gene: TRBV2

CDR3aa: CASQVGPGGSYEQYF
CDR3nt: TGTGCCAGCCAGGTCGGGCCGGGAGGGTCGTACGAGCAGTACTTC
abundance: many
j_gene: TRBJ2-7
d_gene: TRBD2
v_gene: TRBV6-1

CDR3aa: CASSLATRNDGYTF
CDR3nt: TGTGCCAGCAGCTTAGCTACCCGTAATGATGGCTACACCTTC
abundance: many
j_gene: TRBJ1-2
d_gene: -
v_gene: TRBV7-9

CDR3aa: CASSRVQGNYGYTF
CDR3nt: TGTGCCAGCAGCCGAGTACAGGGGAACTATGGCTACACCTTC
abundance: few
j_gene: TRBJ1-2
d_gene: TRBD1
v_gene: TRBV5-4

CDR3aa: CASSYSVSYNEQFF
CDR3nt: TGTGCCAGCAGTTACTCCGTCTCCTACAATGAGCAGTTCTTC
abundance: few
j_gene: TRBJ2-1
d_gene: -
v_gene: TRBV6-5

CDR3aa: CASSLSHFFGEAFF
CDR3nt: TGTGCCAGCAGTTTATCCCATTTCTTTGGTGAAGCTTTCTTT
abundance: -
j_gene: TRBJ1-1
d_gene: -
v_gene: TRBV28

CDR3aa: CASGGRASGKPQETQYF
CDR3nt: TGTGCCAGCGGGGGGCGAGCTAGCGGGAAGCCCCAAGAGACCCAGTACTTC
abundance: few
j_gene: TRBJ2-5
d_gene: TRBD2
v_gene: TRBV27

CDR3aa: CASTQGFYTEAFF
CDR3nt: TGCGCCAGCACACAGGGGTTCTACACTGAAGCTTTCTTT
abundance: many
j_gene: TRBJ1-1
d_gene: TRBD1
v_gene: TRBV4-1

CDR3aa: CASSQSIAVGLGYEQYF
CDR3nt: TGCGCCAGCAGCCAATCCATAGCCGTGGGACTAGGGTACGAGCAGTACTTC
abundance: -
j_gene: TRBJ2-7
d_gene: TRBD2
v_gene: TRBV4-1

CDR3aa: CASSQIAGGYEQYF
CDR3nt: TGTGCCAGCAGCCAGATAGCGGGGGGCTACGAGCAGTACTTC
abundance: -
j_gene: TRBJ2-7
d_gene: TRBD2
v_gene: TRBV14

CDR3aa: CASSSYTSGITDSQYF
CDR3nt: TGCGCCAGCAGCTCATATACTAGCGGGATCACAGATTCGCAGTATTTT
abundance: -
j_gene: TRBJ2-3
d_gene: TRBD2
v_gene: TRBV13

CDR3aa: CASRVTRQDSNQPQHF
CDR3nt: TGTGCCAGCAGAGTGACCCGACAGGATAGCAATCAGCCCCAGCATTTT
abundance: many
j_gene: TRBJ1-5
d_gene: -
v_gene: TRBV2

CDR3aa: CASSQDSGGQGTYEQYF
CDR3nt: TGCGCCAGCAGCCAAGATAGTGGTGGACAGGGAACCTACGAGCAGTACTTC
abundance: few
j_gene: TRBJ2-7
d_gene: TRBD1
v_gene: TRBV4-1

CDR3aa: CASSLQGRNEQYF
CDR3nt: TGTGCCAGCAGCTTACAAGGGCGGAATGAGCAGTACTTC
abundance: -
j_gene: TRBJ2-7
d_gene: -
v_gene: TRBV7-3

CDR3aa: CASSVGAGGHSRETQYF
CDR3nt: TGTGCCAGCAGTGTGGGAGCGGGAGGACACTCCAGGGAGACCCAGTACTTC
abundance: -
j_gene: TRBJ2-5
d_gene: TRBD2
v_gene: TRBV2

CDR3aa: CASSQPTSSEQYF
CDR3nt: TGTGCCAGCAGCCAACCCACTAGCTCGGAGCAGTACTTC
abundance: -
j_gene: TRBJ2-7
d_gene: -
v_gene: TRBV7-2

CDR3aa: CASSYNWETQYF
CDR3nt: TGTGCCAGCAGCTACAATTGGGAGACCCAGTACTTC
abundance: many
j_gene: TRBJ2-5
d_gene: -
v_gene: TRBV11-2

CDR3aa: CASSETGEEGEPQHF
CDR3nt: TGTGCCAGTAGTGAGACAGGGGAGGAAGGTGAGCCCCAGCATTTT
abundance: -
j_gene: TRBJ1-5
d_gene: TRBD1
v_gene: TRBV19